This T cell receptor (beta chain) was observed in a study of blood T cell repertoires in COVID-19. Study context: PBMCs, B-cell-depleted T cells, or T cells provided the cDNA or gDNA that made up the material.

Trimming stripped 3 bases from V and 7 bases from J, with 13 bases between. This CDR3 has 14 residues. Germline CDR1 SGHTA, CDR2 FQGNSA. Under the authors' procedure: From reference gene primer amplification, estimates of nucleated cell counts were derived. Only in-frame clones appear in the TCRdb table, and some are missing; sequencing was by immunoSEQ multiplex PCR. V and J calls and clone size come straight from that table; D and trimming were deduced from the DNA. The sample contains about 470,000 clones, 87% of which appear only once. Researchers sorted participants into cohorts using their self-reported clinical history. Two consecutive negative NP/OP PCR tests, clearance, or resolved symptoms defined Cohort 3 recovery.

The sequence derives from a woman between 18 and 30 years old who had recovered from COVID-19. The V call is TRBV7-2, the J call TRBJ2-1, with a tentative D call TRBD2 (6 bases). Sample: PBMCs or T cells enriched from blood (not recorded which). The CDR3 DNA reads as TGTGCCAGCAGCTTTTCTTGGGGAGGTAATGAGCAGTTCTTC. This sequence encodes CASSFSWGGNEQFF.